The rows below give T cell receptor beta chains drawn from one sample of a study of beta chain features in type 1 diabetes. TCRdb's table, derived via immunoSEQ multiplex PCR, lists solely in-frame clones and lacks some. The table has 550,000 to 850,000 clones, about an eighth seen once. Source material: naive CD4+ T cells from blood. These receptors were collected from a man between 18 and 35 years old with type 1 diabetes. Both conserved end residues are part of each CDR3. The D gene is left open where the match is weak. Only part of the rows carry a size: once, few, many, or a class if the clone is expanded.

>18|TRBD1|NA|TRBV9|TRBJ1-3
CASSAKIPGQHRADTIYF
TGTGCCAGCAGCGCCAAGATACCGGGACAGCACCGGGCGGACACCATATATTTT
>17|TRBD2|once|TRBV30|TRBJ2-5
CAWSVPGGGTVGETQYF
TGTGCCTGGAGTGTACCTGGCGGGGGAACGGTCGGAGAGACCCAGTACTTC
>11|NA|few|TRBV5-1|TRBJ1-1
CASSFNTEAFF
TGCGCCAGCAGCTTTAACACTGAAGCTTTCTTT
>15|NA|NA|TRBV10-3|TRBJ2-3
CAISVHWGVPDTQYF
TGTGCCATCAGTGTTCACTGGGGGGTCCCAGATACGCAGTATTTT
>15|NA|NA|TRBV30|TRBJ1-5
CAWSGSWTPQGPQHF
TGTGCCTGGAGCGGGAGCTGGACCCCTCAGGGGCCCCAGCATTTT
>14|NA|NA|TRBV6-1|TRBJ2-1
CASSEGGPYNEQFF
TGTGCCAGCAGTGAAGGGGGGCCCTACAATGAGCAGTTCTTC
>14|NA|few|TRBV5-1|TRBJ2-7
CASSLNREVYEQYF
TGCGCCAGCAGCTTAAACAGGGAGGTATACGAGCAGTACTTC
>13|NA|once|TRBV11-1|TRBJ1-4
CASSYRENEKLFF
TGTGCCAGCAGCTACAGGGAGAATGAAAAACTGTTTTTT
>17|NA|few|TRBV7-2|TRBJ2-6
CASSSIPSPSGANVLTF
TGTGCCAGCAGCTCCATCCCTTCACCGTCTGGGGCCAACGTCCTGACTTTC
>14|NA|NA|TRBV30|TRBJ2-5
CAWRSRLEKGGQYF
TGTGCCTGGAGGAGTCGACTAGAAAAAGGGGGCCAGTACTTC
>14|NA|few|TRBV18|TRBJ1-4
CASSPPSGGGKLFF
TGTGCCAGCTCACCACCGTCGGGGGGAGGAAAACTGTTTTTT
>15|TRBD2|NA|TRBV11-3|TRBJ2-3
CASSPLGTRTDTQYF
TGTGCCAGCAGCCCACTCGGGACTAGGACAGATACGCAGTATTTT
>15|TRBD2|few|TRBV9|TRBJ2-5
CASSGTSGRVETQYF
TGTGCCAGCAGCGGCACTAGCGGACGGGTTGAGACCCAGTACTTC
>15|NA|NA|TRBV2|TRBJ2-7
CASSEAGRPPYEQYF
TGTGCCAGCAGTGAGGCAGGACGTCCTCCCTACGAGCAGTACTTC
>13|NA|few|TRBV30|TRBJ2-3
CAWSVLGGDTQYF
TGTGCCTGGAGTGTACTGGGCGGAGATACGCAGTATTTT
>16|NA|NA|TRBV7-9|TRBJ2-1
CASSPLLAGAYNEQFF
TGTGCCAGCAGCCCCCTTTTGGCAGGGGCATACAATGAGCAGTTCTTC
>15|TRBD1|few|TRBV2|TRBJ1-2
CASSERTGQHYGYTF
TGTGCCAGCAGTGAAAGGACAGGCCAACACTATGGCTACACCTTC
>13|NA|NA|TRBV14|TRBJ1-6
CASSARENSPLHF
TGTGCCAGCAGCGCACGGGAGAATTCACCCCTCCACTTT
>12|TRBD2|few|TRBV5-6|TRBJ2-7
CASSWRLAEQYF
TGTGCCAGCAGCTGGAGACTAGCTGAGCAGTACTTC
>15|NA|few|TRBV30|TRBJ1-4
CAWRQPGLGKEKLFF
TGTGCCTGGAGACAACCGGGCCTGGGAAAGGAAAAACTGTTTTTT
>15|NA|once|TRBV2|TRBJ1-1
CASSEQGVMNTEAFF
TGTGCCAGCAGTGAACAAGGTGTAATGAACACTGAAGCTTTCTTT
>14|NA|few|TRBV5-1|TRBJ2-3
CASSPGHFTDTQYF
TGCGCCAGCAGCCCGGGACACTTCACAGATACGCAGTATTTT
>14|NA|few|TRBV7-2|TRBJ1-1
CASSYQTRGVAAFF
TGTGCCAGCAGCTACCAAACGCGAGGGGTGGCAGCTTTCTTT
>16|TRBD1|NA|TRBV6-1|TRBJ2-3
CASSGNRGQPTDTQYF
TGTGCCAGCAGTGGAAACAGGGGGCAACCCACAGATACGCAGTATTTT
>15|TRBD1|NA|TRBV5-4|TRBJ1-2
CASSATGTGGYGYTF
TGTGCCAGCAGCGCCACCGGGACAGGTGGCTATGGCTACACCTTC
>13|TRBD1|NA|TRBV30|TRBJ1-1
CAGDRGPNTEAFF
TGTGCCGGGGACAGGGGGCCGAACACTGAAGCTTTCTTT
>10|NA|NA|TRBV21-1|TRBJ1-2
CASSNLGYTF
TGTGCCAGCAGCAATCTTGGCTACACCTTC
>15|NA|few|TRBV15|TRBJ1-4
CATSREAGHNEKLFF
TGTGCCACCAGCAGAGAAGCAGGCCATAATGAAAAACTGTTTTTT
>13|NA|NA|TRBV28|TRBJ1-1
CASSPPQNTEAFF
TGTGCCAGCAGTCCCCCCCAGAACACTGAAGCTTTCTTT
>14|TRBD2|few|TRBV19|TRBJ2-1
CASKSLAGLDEQFF
TGTGCCAGTAAGTCACTAGCGGGGTTAGATGAGCAGTTCTTC
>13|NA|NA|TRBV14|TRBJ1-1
CASSTTGGTEAFF
TGTGCCAGCAGTACGACAGGTGGCACTGAAGCTTTCTTT
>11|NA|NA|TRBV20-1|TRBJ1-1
CSVAANTEAFF
TGCAGTGTAGCGGCAAACACTGAAGCTTTCTTT
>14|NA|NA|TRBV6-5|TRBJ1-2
CASQSRGEGGGYTF
TGTGCCAGCCAATCCAGGGGAGAGGGCGGCGGCTACACCTTC
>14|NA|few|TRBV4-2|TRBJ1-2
CASSQGAQVYGYTF
TGTGCCAGCAGCCAAGGGGCCCAGGTCTATGGCTACACCTTC
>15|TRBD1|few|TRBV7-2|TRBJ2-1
CASSPDRGPYNEQFF
TGTGCCAGCAGCCCAGACAGGGGACCCTACAATGAGCAGTTCTTC
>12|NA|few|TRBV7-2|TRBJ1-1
CASSLMNTEAFF
TGTGCCAGCAGCCTCATGAACACTGAAGCTTTCTTT
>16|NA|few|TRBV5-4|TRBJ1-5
CASSSGGGQSNQPQHF
TGTGCCAGCAGCTCTGGTGGGGGGCAGAGCAATCAGCCCCAGCATTTT
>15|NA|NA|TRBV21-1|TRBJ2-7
CASSVNRDRFYEQYF
TGTGCCAGCAGCGTAAATCGGGACAGGTTTTACGAGCAGTACTTC
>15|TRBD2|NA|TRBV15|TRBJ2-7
CATAPRLAGEGKQYF
TGTGCCACCGCTCCCCGTTTAGCGGGGGAAGGAAAGCAGTACTTC
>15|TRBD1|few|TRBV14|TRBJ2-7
CASSQVGTGEYEQYF
TGTGCCAGCAGCCAAGTCGGGACAGGGGAATACGAGCAGTACTTC
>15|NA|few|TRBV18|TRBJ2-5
CASSPRDGIQETQYF
TGTGCCAGCTCACCTAGAGATGGAATCCAAGAGACCCAGTACTTC
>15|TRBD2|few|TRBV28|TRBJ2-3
CASSLAGRGTDTQYF
TGTGCCAGCAGTTTAGCGGGGAGGGGCACAGATACGCAGTATTTT
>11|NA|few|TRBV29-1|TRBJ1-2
CSDGTNYGYTF
TGCAGCGACGGGACTAACTATGGCTACACCTTC
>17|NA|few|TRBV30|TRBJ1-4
CAWKIRDRKGTNEKLFF
TGTGCCTGGAAGATCCGGGACCGTAAGGGGACTAATGAAAAACTGTTTTTT
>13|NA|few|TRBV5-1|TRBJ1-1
CASSDQENTEAFF
TGCGCCAGCAGCGACCAGGAGAACACTGAAGCTTTCTTT
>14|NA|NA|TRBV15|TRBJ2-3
CATSRVPNADTQYF
TGTGCCACCAGCAGAGTTCCGAACGCAGATACGCAGTATTTT
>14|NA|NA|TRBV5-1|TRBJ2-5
CASSLGISQETQYF
TGCGCCAGCAGCTTGGGAATCTCACAAGAGACCCAGTACTTC
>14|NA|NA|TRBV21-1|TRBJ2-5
CAPTAGDGRETQYF
TGTGCCCCAACGGCCGGGGATGGACGAGAGACCCAGTACTTC
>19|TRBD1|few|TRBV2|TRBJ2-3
CASSHSRTWDRDATDTQYF
TGTGCCAGCAGTCACTCCCGGACTTGGGACAGGGACGCAACAGATACGCAGTATTTT
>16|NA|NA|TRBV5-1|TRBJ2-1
CASSSDLGTYSNEQFF
TGCGCCAGCAGCTCGGATTTGGGAACTTATAGCAATGAGCAGTTCTTC
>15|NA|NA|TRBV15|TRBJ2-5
CATSSPSAARETQYF
TGTGCCACCAGTTCCCCCTCGGCAGCGAGAGAGACCCAGTACTTC
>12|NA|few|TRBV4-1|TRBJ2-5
CASSQVGANQYF
TGCGCCAGCAGCCAAGTCGGGGCAAACCAGTACTTC
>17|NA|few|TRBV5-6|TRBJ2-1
CASSLRLADSSYNEQFF
TGTGCCAGCAGCTTGCGGCTAGCGGACAGCTCCTACAATGAGCAGTTCTTC
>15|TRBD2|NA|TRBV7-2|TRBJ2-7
CASRGTGGGTYEQYF
TGTGCCAGCAGAGGGACGGGCGGGGGTACTTACGAGCAGTACTTC
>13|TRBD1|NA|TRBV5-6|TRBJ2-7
CASSLGTGDEQYF
TGTGCCAGCAGCTTAGGGACAGGGGACGAGCAGTACTTC
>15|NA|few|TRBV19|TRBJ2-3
CASHKGGAGTDTQYF
TGTGCCAGCCACAAGGGGGGCGCGGGCACAGATACGCAGTATTTT
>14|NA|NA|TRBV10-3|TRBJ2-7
CAISESGQAYEQYF
TGTGCCATCAGTGAGTCTGGGCAGGCCTACGAGCAGTACTTC